The 6 T cell receptor beta chains below all came from one sample that was sequenced in a study of cytomegalovirus exposure and HLA in healthy donors. Sequencing used immunoSEQ multiplex PCR; TCRdb keeps in-frame clones, though not all of them. The profile covers tens of thousands of clones, with approximately 93% appearing a single time and approximately 3.6% taken by the ten largest. The specimen was PBMCs. The receptors originated from a woman between 18 and 29 years old in good health and CMV-seropositive.

The gene calls are TRBV27 and TRBJ2-2; maybe TRBD1 (5 bases). The V end lost 2 bases, the J end lost 3 bases, and 13 bases lay between the germline ends. Germline V gene data show CDR1 as MNHEY and CDR2 as SMNVEV (reference sequence). The CDR3 contains 16 residues. The CDR3 loop reads CASSLRGRVDTGELFF. The CDR3 DNA follows: TGTGCCAGCAGTTTAAGGGGCAGGGTTGACACCGGGGAGCTGTTTTTT.

V and J are TRBV7-2 and TRBJ2-3; TRBD2 agrees at 9 bases. This CDR3 is built from 15 residues. After removal of 3 bases from V and 6 bases from J, the junction contained 7 bases not matched to a gene. Germline-derived CDR1 and CDR2 are SGHTA and FQGNSA. The CDR3 bases are TGTGCCAGCAGCTTTATGGCTAGCGGGACCGATACGCAGTATTTT. It specifies CASSFMASGTDTQYF.

This chain connects TRBV7-9 to TRBJ2-2; the match to TRBD2 covers 8 bases. V dropped 4 bases and J dropped 1; count of bases not matched to a gene: 5. This CDR3 is built from 16 residues. The V gene's germline CDR1 is SEHNR and CDR2 FQNEAQ (reference sequence). CDR3 DNA sequence: TGTGCCAGCAGCTCCCGGGGGGGCATGAACACCGGGGAGCTGTTTTTT. Amino acid sequence: CASSSRGGMNTGELFF.

The chain is built from TRBV28 and TRBJ2-1; the D gene is possibly TRBD1 (5 bases). V was shortened by 3 bases and J by 2 bases, with 11 bases between the two germline ends. The CDR3 is made up of 15 amino acids. Germline V lookup: CDR1 MDHEN, CDR2 SYDVKM. CDR3 bases: TGTGCCAGCAGTTTTGGGGCAGGGACCTACAATGAGCAGTTCTTC. Translating gives CASSFGAGTYNEQFF. The entire variable domain, with the rest obtained from reference TRBV28 and TRBJ2-1, is as follows: DVKVTQSSRYLVKRTGEKVFLECVQDMDHENMFWYRQDPGLGLRLIYFSYDVKMKEKGDIPEGYSVSREKKERFSLILESASTNQTSMYLCASSFGAGTYNEQFFGPGTRLTVL.

The rearrangement uses TRBV27 and TRBJ2-1; D is perhaps TRBD1 (6 bases). Between the trimmed V and J ends, which lost 0 bases and 5 bases, there was a span of 14 bases. CDR3 length equals 16 residues. The V gene's germline CDR1 is MNHEY and CDR2 SMNVEV (reference sequence). DNA for the CDR3: TGTGCCAGCAGTTTATCGAAGGGGGAGCGCGACAATGAGCAGTTCTTC. It specifies CASSLSKGERDNEQFF.

The CDR3 DNA follows: TGTGCCAGCAGCCGAATGACAGGCTCTGGAAACACCATATATTTT. This encodes CASSRMTGSGNTIYF. The chain links TRBV6-5 to TRBJ1-3, with TRBD1 as a possible D gene (6 bases). The CDR3 contains 15 residues. With 6 bases removed from V and 0 bases from J, the gap between germline ends came to 12 bases. The V gene's germline CDR1 is MNHEY and CDR2 SVGAGI.